Below are 3 T cell receptor beta chains sequenced from a single sample in a study of blood T cell repertoires in COVID-19. The method was immunoSEQ multiplex PCR; TCRdb's version includes in-frame clones alone and lacks a portion of them. The sample contains 250,000 to 350,000 clones, around four fifths of which appear only once. The sequenced sample was peripheral blood. Receptors originate from a woman aged 45-59 years with active or convalescent COVID-19.

The rearrangement uses TRBV19 and TRBJ2-1, with 11 bases aligning to TRBD2. Per germline, CDR1 LNHDA and CDR2 SQIVND (reference sequence). V lost 6 bases, J lost 2 bases, and 6 bases stayed unmatched. CDR3 length: 16 residues. CDR3 region: CASSRMGLAAYNEQFF. The CDR3 nucleotides read TGTGCCAGTAGCAGGATGGGACTAGCGGCCTACAATGAGCAGTTCTTC.

The chain uses TRBV5-1 and TRBJ1-4; TRBD1 agrees at 8 bases. V lost 3 bases and J lost 7; bases outside the gene matches: 8. There are 15 residues in the CDR3. CDR1 SGHRS and CDR2 YFSETQ come from the germline V gene. CDR3 in amino acids: CASSSRTGQGEKLFF. CDR3 nucleotides: TGCGCCAGCAGCTCGAGGACAGGGCAAGGTGAAAAACTGTTTTTT.

The chain employs TRBV27 and TRBJ2-7; the match to TRBD1 covers 7 bases. V gave up 5 bases and J gave up 2 bases; unmatched junction bases: 6. Germline CDR1 MNHEY, CDR2 SMNVEV (reference sequence). The CDR3 covers 14 residues. This chain's CDR3 is CASSPYQGAYEQYF. CDR3 nucleotides: TGTGCCAGCAGTCCGTACCAGGGGGCCTACGAGCAGTACTTC.